This TCR beta chain was obtained from a study of long-term antiretroviral therapy in people with HIV. Trimming stripped 5 bases from V and 0 bases from J, with 12 bases between. The CDR3 spans 15 residues. Germline V CDR1 and CDR2: SEHNR, FQNEAQ (reference sequence). They ran version v3.0 of the immunoSEQ assay at survey level. Method: immunoSEQ multiplex PCR; TCRdb's copy keeps in-frame clones and lacks some. The table lists 19,000 or so clones, approximately 84% of them singletons. The TCR comes from a man aged 18 to 35 with HIV. This chain links TRBV7-9 with TRBJ2-3, with a possible D match to TRBD2 (6 bases). Sequenced here: unsorted PBMCs, sampled 0.9 years after starting antiretroviral therapy. The CDR3 loop reads CASSRLAKSTDTQYF. CDR3 coding DNA: TGTGCCAGCAGCCGTCTAGCGAAGAGCACAGATACGCAGTATTTT.